The 22 T cell receptor beta chains in this list originate from one sample, sequenced in a study of CD8+CD57+ T cells in acquired aplastic anemia. The authors sequenced patients whose flow cytometry had shown CD8+CD57+ cell expansion. Profiling that covered TCR beta VDJ and CDR3 relied on genomic DNA as its template. MiXCR, run by TCRdb on the reads, gives a single entry per CDR3 protein. Found here are roughly 190,000 distinct CDR3 sequences, roughly half of them singletons; the top ten hold around 9.7%. The sequenced sample was sorted CD4+, CD8+, or CD8+CD57+ T cells (not recorded which) from PBMCs. All receptors come from a human donor with aplastic anemia.

This clonotype has a count of ten or more. This chain links TRBV11-1 with TRBJ1-2; 10 bases match TRBD1. Germline V gene data show CDR1 as SGHAT and CDR2 as FQDESV (reference sequence). Germline trimming cut 5 bases from V and 5 bases from J; bases unmatched to any gene: 17. The CDR3 extends over 18 amino acids. The CDR3 spells CASSPRGARPDRGYGYTF. The DNA for the CDR3 is TGTGCCAGCAGCCCCCGGGGGGCGAGACCGGACAGGGGGTATGGCTACACCTTC. Full variable domain (remainder filled in from reference TRBV11-1 and TRBJ1-2): EAEVAQSPRYKITEKSQAVAFWCDPISGHATLYWYRQILGQGPELLVQFQDESVVDDSQLPKDRFSAERLKGVDSTLKIQPAELGDSAMYLCASSPRGARPDRGYGYTFGSGTRLTVV.

The chain uses TRBV29-1 and TRBJ2-5; no definite D call. This CDR3 is 13 amino acids long. Germline loops: CDR1 SQVTM, CDR2 ANQGSEA. The V gene lost 4 bases and the J gene lost 3 bases, with 12 bases spanning the gap. The CDR3 bases are TGCAGCGTTGCCCGGGCGAGAGAAGAGACCCAGTACTTC. Translated: CSVARAREETQYF.

In this sample, this clonotype turned up a few times. The CDR3 loop reads CASSEGWSQEQYF. CDR3 DNA: TGTGCCAGCAGTGAAGGTTGGAGCCAGGAGCAGTACTTC. The gene calls are TRBV2 and TRBJ2-7; D unclear. The CDR3 sequence is 13 residues long. Germline V lookup: CDR1 SNHLY, CDR2 FYNNEI. The V end was cut by 1 base, the J end by 7 bases, with 11 bases between.

V gene TRBV25-1 combines with J gene TRBJ1-2; TRBD1 matches 8 bases. J was trimmed by 5 bases and V by 4 bases; bases with no gene match: 9. This CDR3 is 15 amino acids long. Germline V lookup: CDR1 MGHDK, CDR2 SYGVNS. CDR3 nucleotides: TGTGCCAGCAGTGCCGATGTAACAGGGGGATATGGCTACACCTTC. Translated, it gives CASSADVTGGYGYTF.

The table lists this clonotype with many counts. The rearrangement joins TRBV9 to TRBJ2-1; TRBD2 agrees at 8 bases. The CDR3 is 15 amino acids. CDR1 SGDLS and CDR2 YYNGEE come from the germline V gene. The V segment lost 6 bases and the J segment 6 bases; nucleotides outside the gene matches: 11. This chain's CDR3 is CASTKLADPFNEQFF. CDR3 nucleotides: TGTGCCAGCACTAAACTAGCGGACCCCTTCAATGAGCAGTTCTTC.

CDR3 in amino acids: CSARREPEKLFF. The CDR3 DNA is TGCAGTGCTAGACGCGAGCCTGAAAAACTGTTTTTT. The chain is built from TRBV20-1 and TRBJ1-4; the D is unclear. Germline CDR1 is DFQATT and CDR2 is SNEGSKA (reference sequence). The V gene lost 2 bases and the J gene lost 7 bases, with 8 bases spanning the gap. This CDR3 spans 12 amino acids.

This clonotype was counted many times. The junction and the germline gene differ at one end; a read error may be behind it. V usage is TRBV7-7 and J usage is TRBJ2-3; D gene uncertain. There are 13 residues in the CDR3. CDR1 is SSHAT and CDR2 is FNYEAQ in the germline V gene (reference sequence). The CDR3 nucleotides are TGTGCTAGCAGCGTCGGATCTGGTGATACGCAGTATTTT. The encoded protein is CASSVGSGDTQYF.

This clonotype has ten or more counts. V gene TRBV4-1 combines with J gene TRBJ1-1; 7 nucleotides agree with TRBD1. The junction had 10 bases not matched to a gene; V was cut back by 8 bases and J by 1 base. This CDR3 spans 15 amino acids. CDR1 and CDR2 from the germline V gene are MGHRA and YSYEKL. This CDR3 is CASLGQRFKNTEAFF. The CDR3 DNA is TGCGCCAGCTTGGGACAGCGATTTAAGAACACTGAAGCTTTCTTT.

J is TRBJ2-2 and V is TRBV29-1; possible D gene TRBD2, 7 bases. Trimming shortened V by 5 bases and J by 5 bases, and 12 bases separated the two germline ends. The germline CDR1 and CDR2 sequences are SQVTM and ANQGSEA. The CDR3 runs 13 residues. CDR3 amino acids: CSVRRGGTGELFF. The DNA of the CDR3 is TGCAGCGTTCGTAGGGGGGGGACCGGGGAGCTGTTTTTT.

In its sample, this clonotype was seen many times. V gene TRBV20-1 combines with J gene TRBJ2-7; 7 nucleotides align to TRBD1. Germline loops: CDR1 DFQATT, CDR2 SNEGSKA (reference sequence). The length of the CDR3 is 18 residues. The V gene end was trimmed by 0 bases and the J gene end by 0 bases; junction bases not matched to a gene: 14. CDR3 DNA: TGCAGTGCTAGAGAGGTGCGAGGACAGGTTGGTACCTCCTACGAGCAGTACTTC. Translating gives CSAREVRGQVGTSYEQYF.

The gene calls are TRBV5-1 and TRBJ1-5; maybe TRBD1 (6 bases). The CDR3 has 15 amino acids. Germline lookup yields CDR1 SGHRS and CDR2 YFSETQ. Trimming cost V 4 bases and J 5 bases, with 16 bases left between them. The CDR3 DNA reads as TGCGCCAGCAGCCCGGGGGGGGGGCTTCATCAGCCCCAGCATTTT. Translated: CASSPGGGLHQPQHF.

This clonotype has a handful of counts. This rearrangement joins TRBV15 to TRBJ1-3; weak D call: TRBD1 (5 bases). The V end was cut by 0 bases, the J end by 2 bases, with 8 bases between. The CDR3 sequence is 15 residues long. Germline values: CDR1 LNHNV, CDR2 YYDKDF (reference sequence). Here the CDR3 reads CATSRDREPGNTIYF. CDR3 bases: TGTGCCACCAGCAGAGACAGGGAGCCTGGAAACACCATATATTTT.

V usage is TRBV20-1 and J usage is TRBJ2-5; D not resolved. The CDR3 totals 13 residues. Per the germline V gene, CDR1 is DFQATT and CDR2 is SNEGSKA (reference sequence). The germline V and J ends were trimmed by 0 bases and 4 bases, with 9 bases remaining between them. The CDR3: CSAREGSGETQYF. In DNA form, the CDR3 reads TGCAGTGCTAGAGAAGGGTCGGGAGAGACCCAGTACTTC.

The chain joins TRBV7-2 to TRBJ2-3; the D is unclear. Looked up from germline, CDR1 is SGHTA and CDR2 is FQGNSA. The V gene lost 3 bases and the J gene lost 2 bases, with 6 bases spanning the gap. CDR3 length equals 13 residues. CDR3 in DNA: TGTGCCAGCAGCTTTACGAACACAGATACGCAGTATTTT. It yields the protein CASSFTNTDTQYF.

There are many counts of this clonotype. Here the CDR3 DNA reads TGTGCCAGCAGCTTTACAGGAAACACCGGGGAGCTGTTTTTT. Protein: CASSFTGNTGELFF. The chain recombines TRBV12-3 or TRBV12-4 with TRBJ2-2; D perhaps matches TRBD1 (5 bases). Trimming removed 6 bases at V and 2 bases at J, with 10 bases between. This CDR3 comprises 14 residues.

The CDR3, as DNA: TGCAGCAAAAAAGGACGGAGCAACTATGGCTACACCTTC. This encodes CSKKGRSNYGYTF. The chain employs TRBV29-1 and TRBJ1-2; D is uncertain. CDR1 is SQVTM and CDR2 is ANQGSEA in the germline V gene. Trimming cost V 8 bases and J 2 bases, with 15 bases left between them. The CDR3 has 13 residues.

This chain links TRBV12-3 or TRBV12-4 with TRBJ1-6; D may be TRBD1 (5 bases). V was trimmed by 6 bases and J by 6 bases, leaving 12 bases between them. This CDR3 has 14 residues. This CDR3 reads CASSQPGSNSPLHF. Written as DNA, the CDR3 is TGTGCCAGCAGCCAGCCAGGGAGTAATTCACCCCTCCACTTT.

The gene calls are TRBV20-1 and TRBJ2-1; D call uncertain. Between the trimmed V and J ends, which lost 6 bases and 4 bases, there was a span of 19 bases. Germline values: CDR1 DFQATT, CDR2 SNEGSKA (reference sequence). This CDR3 contains 15 residues. This chain's CDR3 is CSAPPARRVYNEQFF. The CDR3 DNA is TGCAGTGCCCCGCCAGCTAGGCGAGTGTACAATGAGCAGTTCTTC.

The chain joins TRBV2 to TRBJ2-1, with TRBD2 matching over 10 bases. The J segment lost 9 bases and the V segment lost 9 bases, leaving 11 bases of the junction unmatched. The length of the CDR3 is 14 residues. Germline CDR1 and CDR2: SNHLY and FYNNEI. The CDR3 sequence: CARGRAGGPGEQFF. DNA of the CDR3: TGTGCCAGGGGGCGAGCGGGGGGGCCTGGTGAGCAGTTCTTC.

CDR3 nucleotides: TGTGCCAGCAGCTCAGCGGGAGGAAACATTCAGTACTTC. This gives the protein CASSSAGGNIQYF. V and J are TRBV7-2 and TRBJ2-4; 9 bases map to TRBD2. In germline, CDR1 is SGHTA, CDR2 FQGNSA. The CDR3 is 13 residues long. Trimming took 4 bases from V and 6 from J; bases not matched to a gene: 1.

CDR3 in DNA: TGTGCCAGCAGCTACAGGGACGAGCAGTACTTC. Translation gives CASSYRDEQYF. The chain uses TRBV13 and TRBJ2-7; tentatively, D is TRBD1 (6 bases). The V gene lost 4 bases and the J gene lost 5 bases, with 6 bases spanning the gap. The CDR3 contains 11 residues. Germline CDR1 and CDR2: PRHDT and FYEKMQ (reference sequence).

CDR3 sequence: CASSVTGEINEKLFF. The CDR3 bases are TGTGCCAGTAGTGTAACAGGGGAGATTAATGAAAAACTGTTTTTT. The V gene is TRBV19, the J gene TRBJ1-4, with 7 bases matching TRBD1. Germline V gene sequence: CDR1 LNHDA, CDR2 SQIVND (reference sequence). V lost 5 bases, J lost 4 bases, and 7 bases stayed unmatched. This CDR3 region has 15 residues.